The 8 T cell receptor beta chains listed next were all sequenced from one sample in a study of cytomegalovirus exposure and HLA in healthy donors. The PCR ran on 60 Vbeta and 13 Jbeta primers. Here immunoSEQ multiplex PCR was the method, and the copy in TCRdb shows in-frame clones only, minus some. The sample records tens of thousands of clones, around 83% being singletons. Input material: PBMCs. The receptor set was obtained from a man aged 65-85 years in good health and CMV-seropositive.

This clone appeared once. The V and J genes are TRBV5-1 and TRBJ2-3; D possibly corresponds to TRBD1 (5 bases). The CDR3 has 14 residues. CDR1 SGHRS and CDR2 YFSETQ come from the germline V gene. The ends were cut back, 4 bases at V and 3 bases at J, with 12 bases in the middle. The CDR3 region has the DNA TGCGCCAGCAGCGGTAGGGGCGGAACAGATACGCAGTATTTT. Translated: CASSGRGGTDTQYF.

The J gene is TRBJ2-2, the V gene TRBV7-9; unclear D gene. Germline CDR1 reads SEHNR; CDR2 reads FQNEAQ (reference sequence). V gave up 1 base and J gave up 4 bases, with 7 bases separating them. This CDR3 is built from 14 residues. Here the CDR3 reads CASSLGWSTGELFF. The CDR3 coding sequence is TGTGCCAGCAGCTTAGGGTGGAGCACCGGGGAGCTGTTTTTT.

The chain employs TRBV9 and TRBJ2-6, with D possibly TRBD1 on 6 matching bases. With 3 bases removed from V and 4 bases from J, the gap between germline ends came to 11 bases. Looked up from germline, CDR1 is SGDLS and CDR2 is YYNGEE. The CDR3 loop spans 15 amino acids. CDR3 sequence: CASSGTGIGANVLTF. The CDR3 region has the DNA TGTGCCAGCAGCGGAACAGGGATCGGGGCCAACGTCCTGACTTTC.

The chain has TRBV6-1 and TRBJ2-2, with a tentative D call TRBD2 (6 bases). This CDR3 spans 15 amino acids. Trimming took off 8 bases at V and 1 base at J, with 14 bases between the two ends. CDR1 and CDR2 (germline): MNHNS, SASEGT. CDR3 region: CASAGWGENTGELFF. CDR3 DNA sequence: TGTGCCAGCGCTGGGTGGGGGGAGAACACCGGGGAGCTGTTTTTT.

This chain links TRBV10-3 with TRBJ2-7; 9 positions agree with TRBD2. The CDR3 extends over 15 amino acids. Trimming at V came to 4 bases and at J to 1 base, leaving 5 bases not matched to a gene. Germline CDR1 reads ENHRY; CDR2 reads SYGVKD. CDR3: CAISASSGSSYEQYF. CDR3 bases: TGTGCCATCAGTGCGAGTAGCGGGAGTTCCTACGAGCAGTACTTC.

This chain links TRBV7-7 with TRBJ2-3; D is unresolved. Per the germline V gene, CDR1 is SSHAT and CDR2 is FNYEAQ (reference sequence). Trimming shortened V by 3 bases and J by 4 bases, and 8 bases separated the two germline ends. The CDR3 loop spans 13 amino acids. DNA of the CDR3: TGTGCCAGCAGCTTTAGTGGTTCAGATACGCAGTATTTT. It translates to CASSFSGSDTQYF.

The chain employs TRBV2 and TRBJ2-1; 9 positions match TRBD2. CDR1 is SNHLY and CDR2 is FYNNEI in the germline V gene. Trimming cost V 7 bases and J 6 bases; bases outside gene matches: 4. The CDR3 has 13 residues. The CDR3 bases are TGTGCCAGCACAGCGGGAGGCACCAATGAGCAGTTCTTC. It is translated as CASTAGGTNEQFF.

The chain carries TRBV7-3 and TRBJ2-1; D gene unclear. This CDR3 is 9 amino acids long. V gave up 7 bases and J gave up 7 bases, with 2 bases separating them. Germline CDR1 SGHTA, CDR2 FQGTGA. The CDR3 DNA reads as TGTGCCAGCACAAATGAGCAGTTCTTC. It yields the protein CASTNEQFF.